This T cell receptor beta chain is drawn from a study of cytomegalovirus exposure and HLA in healthy donors. Trimming cost V 0 bases and J 3 bases; bases outside gene matches: 0. This CDR3 is 14 amino acids long. CDR1 is SNHLY, CDR2 FYNNEI, per germline. Concerning this clone: Its antigen is unknown.

Regarding the study as a whole: Compared with the approximately 680-donor mean, an Asian-associated ancestry cluster reportedly had fewer N-insertions, according to a later analysis. A prior analysis recorded that most TCR beta V segments were productive about 87% or about 30% of the time. Common viral pathogens seemed to be connected with several of the most significant clusters, according to a later analysis.

Amplification used 60 Vbeta primers and 13 Jbeta primers. The protocol was immunoSEQ multiplex PCR, while the TCRdb copy is restricted to in-frame clones and leaves out a portion. The sample has approximately 60,000 clones, roughly 83% seen once. The chain employs TRBV2 and TRBJ1-2; 8 bases map to TRBD1. The clonotype originates from a man aged 40-50 years in good health and CMV-seronegative. The specimen sequenced was PBMCs. The chain's CDR3 is CASSEAGQDYGYTF. For the CDR3, the DNA is TGTGCCAGCAGTGAAGCGGGACAGGACTATGGCTACACCTTC.